This T cell receptor beta chain was sequenced for a study of CD8 T cells in Susac syndrome. For the study at large: There were about six sequenced Susac syndrome patients with active disease and roughly 8 in remission.

Per the germline V gene, CDR1 is SGDLS and CDR2 is YYNGEE. The CDR3 runs to 16 residues. V was pared by 0 bases and J by 8 bases, with 20 bases between. The TEMRA cells underwent FACS enrichment, while the CD8+ and CD4+ T cells underwent negative isolation. Random hexamers primed reverse transcription of 0.5 to 1 ug RNA. The immunoSEQ assay covered 54 Vbeta and 13 Jbeta segments for CDR3. Each CDR3 protein is one row after TCRdb ran MiXCR on the immunoSEQ multiplex PCR reads. Among roughly 100,000 distinct CDR3 sequences listed, around 94% were seen once. The clonotype comes from a human donor with Susac syndrome. The material sequenced was CD4+ T cells from PBMCs. The genes are TRBV9 and TRBJ1-2; D is unresolved. The CDR3 is CASSVDKETRAWGYTF. CDR3 nucleotide sequence: TGTGCCAGCAGCGTAGATAAGGAAACGAGGGCTTGGGGCTACACCTTC. Complete variable domain (other parts from reference TRBV9 and TRBJ1-2): DSGVTQTPKHLITATGQRVTLRCSPRSGDLSVYWYQQSLDQGLQFLIQYYNGEERAKGNILERFSAQQFPDLHSELNLSSLELGDSALYFCASSVDKETRAWGYTFGSGTRLTVV.